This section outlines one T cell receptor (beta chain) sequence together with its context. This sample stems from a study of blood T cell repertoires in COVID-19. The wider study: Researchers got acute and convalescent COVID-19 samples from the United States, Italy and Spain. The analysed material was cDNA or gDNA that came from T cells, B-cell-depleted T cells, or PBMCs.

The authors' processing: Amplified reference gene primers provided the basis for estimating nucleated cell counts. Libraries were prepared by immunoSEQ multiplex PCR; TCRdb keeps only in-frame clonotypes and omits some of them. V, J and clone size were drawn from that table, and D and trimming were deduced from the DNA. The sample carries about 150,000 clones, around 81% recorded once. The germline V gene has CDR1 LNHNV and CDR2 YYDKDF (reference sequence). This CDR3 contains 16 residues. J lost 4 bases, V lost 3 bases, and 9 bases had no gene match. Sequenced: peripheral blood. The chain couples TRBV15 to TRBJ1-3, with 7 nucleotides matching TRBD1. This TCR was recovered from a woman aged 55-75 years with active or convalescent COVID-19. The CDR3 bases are TGTGCCACCAGCAGGACCCGGGACAGAACCGGAAACACCATATATTTT. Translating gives CATSRTRDRTGNTIYF.